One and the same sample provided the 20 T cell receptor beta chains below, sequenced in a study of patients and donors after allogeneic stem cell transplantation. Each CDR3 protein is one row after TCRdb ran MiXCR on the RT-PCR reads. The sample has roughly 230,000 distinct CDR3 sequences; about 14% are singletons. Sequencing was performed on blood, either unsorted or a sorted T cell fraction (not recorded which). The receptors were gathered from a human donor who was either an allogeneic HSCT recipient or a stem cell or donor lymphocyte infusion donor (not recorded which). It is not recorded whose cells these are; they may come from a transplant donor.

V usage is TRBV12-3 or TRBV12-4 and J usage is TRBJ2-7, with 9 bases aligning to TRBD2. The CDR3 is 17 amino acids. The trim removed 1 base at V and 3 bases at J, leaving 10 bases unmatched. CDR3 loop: CASSLDPRTSDHYEQYF. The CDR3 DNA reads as TGTGCCAGCAGTTTAGACCCCCGGACTAGCGACCACTACGAGCAGTACTTC.

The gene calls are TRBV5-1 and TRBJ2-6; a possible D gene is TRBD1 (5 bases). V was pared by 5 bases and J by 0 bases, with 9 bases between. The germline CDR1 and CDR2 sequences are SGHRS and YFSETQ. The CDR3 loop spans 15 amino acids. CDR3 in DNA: TGCGCCAGCAGTTTTCAGGGCTCTGGGGCCAACGTCCTGACTTTC. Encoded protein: CASSFQGSGANVLTF.

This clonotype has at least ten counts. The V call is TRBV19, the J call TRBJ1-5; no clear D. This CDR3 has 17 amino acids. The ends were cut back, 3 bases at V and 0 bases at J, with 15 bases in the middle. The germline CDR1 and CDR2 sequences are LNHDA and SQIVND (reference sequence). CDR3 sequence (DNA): TGTGCCAGTAGTATTGGGGTCGCAGCAAATAGCAATCAGCCCCAGCATTTT. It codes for CASSIGVAANSNQPQHF.

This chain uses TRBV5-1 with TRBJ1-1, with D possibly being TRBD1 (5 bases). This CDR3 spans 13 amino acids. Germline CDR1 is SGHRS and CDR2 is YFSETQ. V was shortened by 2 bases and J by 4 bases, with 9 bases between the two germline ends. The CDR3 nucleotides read TGCGCCAGCAGCTTTCAGGGCTTCACTGAAGCTTTCTTT. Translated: CASSFQGFTEAFF. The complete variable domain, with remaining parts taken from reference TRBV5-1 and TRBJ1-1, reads KAGVTQTPRYLIKTRGQQVTLSCSPISGHRSVSWYQQTPGQGLQFLFEYFSETQRNKGNFPGRFSGRQFSNSRSEMNVSTLELGDSALYLCASSFQGFTEAFFGQGTRLTVV.

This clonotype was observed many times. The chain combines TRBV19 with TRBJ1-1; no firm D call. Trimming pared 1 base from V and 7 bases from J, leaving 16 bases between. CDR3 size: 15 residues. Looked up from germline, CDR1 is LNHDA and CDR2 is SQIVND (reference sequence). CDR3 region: CASSIGPGIRLEAFF. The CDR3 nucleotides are TGTGCCAGTAGTATAGGTCCGGGAATCCGCCTTGAAGCTTTCTTT.

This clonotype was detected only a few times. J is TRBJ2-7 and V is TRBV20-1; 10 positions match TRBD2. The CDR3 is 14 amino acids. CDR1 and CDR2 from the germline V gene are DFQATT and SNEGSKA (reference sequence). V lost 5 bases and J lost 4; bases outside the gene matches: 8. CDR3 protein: CSASASGSLYEQYF. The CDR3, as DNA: TGCAGTGCTTCCGCTAGCGGGAGTTTGTACGAGCAGTACTTC.

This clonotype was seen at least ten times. CDR3 nucleotide sequence: TGCAGCGTACGAAAGGCACGGTTTTCCTACGAGCAGTACTTC. As protein: CSVRKARFSYEQYF. This chain connects TRBV29-1 to TRBJ2-7; D is undetermined. Germline loops: CDR1 SQVTM, CDR2 ANQGSEA. CDR3 length: 14 amino acids. The V end lost 6 bases, the J end lost 1 base, and 16 bases lay between the germline ends.

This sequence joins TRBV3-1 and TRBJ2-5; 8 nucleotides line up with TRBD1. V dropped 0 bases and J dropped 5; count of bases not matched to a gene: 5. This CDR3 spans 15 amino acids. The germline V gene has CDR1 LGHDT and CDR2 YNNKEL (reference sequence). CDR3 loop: CASSQEQGARETQYF. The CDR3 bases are TGTGCCAGCAGCCAAGAGCAGGGGGCACGTGAGACCCAGTACTTC.

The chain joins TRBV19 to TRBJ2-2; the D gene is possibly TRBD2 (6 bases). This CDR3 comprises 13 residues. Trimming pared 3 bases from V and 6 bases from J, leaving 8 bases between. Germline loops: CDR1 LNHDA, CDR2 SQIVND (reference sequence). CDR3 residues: CASSMGGAGELFF. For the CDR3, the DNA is TGTGCCAGTAGTATGGGGGGAGCCGGGGAGCTGTTTTTT.

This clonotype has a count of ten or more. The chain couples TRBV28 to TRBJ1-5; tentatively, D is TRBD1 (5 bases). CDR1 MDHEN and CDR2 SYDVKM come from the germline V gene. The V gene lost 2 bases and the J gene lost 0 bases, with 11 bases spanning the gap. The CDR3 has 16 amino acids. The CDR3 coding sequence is TGTGCCAGCAGTTTAGACAGTTGGTATAGCAATCAGCCCCAGCATTTT. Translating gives CASSLDSWYSNQPQHF.

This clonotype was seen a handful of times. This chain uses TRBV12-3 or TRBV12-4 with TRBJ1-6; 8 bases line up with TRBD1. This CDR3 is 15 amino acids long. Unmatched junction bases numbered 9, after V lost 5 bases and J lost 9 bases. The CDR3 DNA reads TGTGCCAGCAGTCCCCGGACAGGGATGGGTTCACCCCTCCACTTT. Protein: CASSPRTGMGSPLHF.

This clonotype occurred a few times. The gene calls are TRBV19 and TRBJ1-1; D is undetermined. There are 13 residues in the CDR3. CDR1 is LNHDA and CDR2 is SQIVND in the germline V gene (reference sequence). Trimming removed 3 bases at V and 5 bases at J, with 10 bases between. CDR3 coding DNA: TGTGCCAGTAGTATCCCCCGTGAGACTGAAGCTTTCTTT. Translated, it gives CASSIPRETEAFF.

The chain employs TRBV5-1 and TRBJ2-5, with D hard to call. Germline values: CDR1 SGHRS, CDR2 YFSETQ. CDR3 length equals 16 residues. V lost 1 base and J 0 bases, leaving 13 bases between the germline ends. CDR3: CASSLSVSGNQETQYF. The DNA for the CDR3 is TGCGCCAGCAGCTTGTCTGTTTCCGGCAACCAAGAGACCCAGTACTTC.

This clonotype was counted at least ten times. The CDR3 nucleotides are TGCGCCAGCAGCCAAGGTCGCGTTTCACCCCTCCACTTT. Translating it yields CASSQGRVSPLHF. The chain links TRBV4-3 to TRBJ1-6; D not resolved. Germline lookup yields CDR1 LGHNA and CDR2 YSLEER. The CDR3 has 13 residues. The V end lost 1 base, the J end lost 9 bases, and 7 bases lay between the germline ends.

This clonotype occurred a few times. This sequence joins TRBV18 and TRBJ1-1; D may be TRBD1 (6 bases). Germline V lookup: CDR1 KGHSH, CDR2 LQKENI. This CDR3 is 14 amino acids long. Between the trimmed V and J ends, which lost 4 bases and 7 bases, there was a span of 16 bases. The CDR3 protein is CASSLQQGTGEAFF. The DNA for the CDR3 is TGTGCCAGCTCACTACAACAGGGCACGGGTGAAGCTTTCTTT.

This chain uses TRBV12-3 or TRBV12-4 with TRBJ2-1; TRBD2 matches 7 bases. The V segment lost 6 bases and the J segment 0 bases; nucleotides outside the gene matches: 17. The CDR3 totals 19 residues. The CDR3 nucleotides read TGTGCCAGCAGCCTAGCTCTATCACTAGCGCCGAGCTCCTACAATGAGCAGTTCTTC. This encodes CASSLALSLAPSSYNEQFF.

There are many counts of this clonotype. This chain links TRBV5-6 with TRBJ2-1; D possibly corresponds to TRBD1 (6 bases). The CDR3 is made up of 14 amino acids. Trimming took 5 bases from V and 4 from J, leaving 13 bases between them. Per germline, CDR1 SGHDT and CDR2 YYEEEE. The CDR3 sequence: CASRYTGPYNEQFF. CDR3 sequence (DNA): TGTGCCAGCAGGTATACAGGGCCGTACAATGAGCAGTTCTTC.

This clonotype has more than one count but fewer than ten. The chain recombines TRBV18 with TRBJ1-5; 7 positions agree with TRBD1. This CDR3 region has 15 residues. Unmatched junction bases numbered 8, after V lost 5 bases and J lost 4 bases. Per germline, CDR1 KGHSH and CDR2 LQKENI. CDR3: CASSDRQGRNQPQHF. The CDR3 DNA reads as TGTGCCAGCTCAGATCGACAGGGACGAAATCAGCCCCAGCATTTT.

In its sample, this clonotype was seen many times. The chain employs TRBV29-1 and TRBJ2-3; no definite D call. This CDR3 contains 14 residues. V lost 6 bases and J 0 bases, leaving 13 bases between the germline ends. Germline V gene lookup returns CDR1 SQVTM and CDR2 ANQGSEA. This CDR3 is CSVDPAKSTDTQYF. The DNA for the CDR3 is TGCAGCGTAGACCCCGCAAAAAGCACAGATACGCAGTATTTT.

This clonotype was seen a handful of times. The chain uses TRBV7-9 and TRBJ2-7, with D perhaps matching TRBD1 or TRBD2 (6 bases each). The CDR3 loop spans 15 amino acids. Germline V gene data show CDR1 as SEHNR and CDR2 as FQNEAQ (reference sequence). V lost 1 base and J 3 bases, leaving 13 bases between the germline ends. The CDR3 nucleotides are TGTGCCAGCAGCTTAGTTAGGGGGGTCAACTACGAGCAGTACTTC. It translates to CASSLVRGVNYEQYF.